The 29 T cell receptor beta chains listed next were all sequenced from one sample in a study of T cell responses to AZD1222 COVID-19 vaccine. Profiling relied on immunoSEQ multiplex PCR, and the TCRdb table lists in-frame clones only, not all of them. The sample lists about 180,000 clones; 80% to 90% were seen once. Sample: peripheral blood, taken on day 0 of AZD1222 vaccination. These receptors all stem from an adult in good health.

The chain couples TRBV3-1 (or the pseudogene TRBV3-2) to TRBJ1-6; TRBD1 matches at 7 bases. The CDR3 has 14 residues. Losses at the gene ends were 1 base for V and 7 bases for J; bases not matched to a gene: 1. Per germline, CDR1 LGHDT and CDR2 YNNKEL (reference sequence). The CDR3 is CASSQVDRNSPLHF. The CDR3 DNA reads as TGTGCCAGCAGCCAAGTGGACAGGAATTCACCCCTCCACTTT.

The chain joins TRBV5-4 to TRBJ2-1, with 7 bases lining up with TRBD2. V was pared by 7 bases and J by 5 bases, with 6 bases of the junction left unmatched. Germline assignment: CDR1 SGHNT and CDR2 YYREEE (reference sequence). The CDR3 runs to 13 residues. CDR3 coding DNA: TGTGCCAGCCACACCGGGACTAACAATGAGCAGTTCTTC. It encodes CASHTGTNNEQFF.

The chain is built from TRBV3-1 (or the pseudogene TRBV3-2) and TRBJ1-5; a weak D match, TRBD1 (6 bases). CDR1 LGHDT and CDR2 YNNKEL come from the germline V gene (reference sequence). Between the trimmed V and J ends, which lost 4 bases and 1 base, there was a span of 8 bases. This CDR3 region has 14 residues. The CDR3 sequence: CASSRGTSNQPQHF. The CDR3 region has the DNA TGTGCCAGCAGCCGCGGGACAAGCAATCAGCCCCAGCATTTT.

This clone showed up just once. This sequence joins TRBV5-4 and TRBJ2-7; no clear D. Germline values: CDR1 SGHNT, CDR2 YYREEE (reference sequence). The CDR3 loop spans 13 amino acids. V was clipped by 2 bases and J by 2 bases, with 8 bases between them. This chain's CDR3 is CASSFVGAYEQYF. The CDR3, as DNA: TGTGCCAGCAGCTTCGTAGGTGCCTACGAGCAGTACTTC. The variable domain in full, with the rest retrieved from reference TRBV5-4 and TRBJ2-7, is ETGVTQSPTHLIKTRGQQVTLRCSSQSGHNTVSWYQQALGQGPQFIFQYYREEENGRGNFPPRFSGLQFPNYSSELNVNALELDDSALYLCASSFVGAYEQYFGPGTRLTVT.

CDR3 DNA sequence: TGCGCCAGCAGCTCCGGGACAAGAGGTGAAAAACTGTTTTTT. Encoded protein: CASSSGTRGEKLFF. V usage is TRBV5-1 and J usage is TRBJ1-4; maybe TRBD1 (6 bases). V was trimmed by 3 bases and J by 7 bases, leaving 13 bases between them. This CDR3 contains 14 residues. Germline CDR1 reads SGHRS; CDR2 reads YFSETQ.

The chain has TRBV7-3 and TRBJ2-5; D gene unclear. Germline CDR1 and CDR2: SGHTA and FQGTGA. The V and J ends lost 4 bases and 4 bases respectively, with 16 bases between them. The CDR3 totals 15 residues. DNA of the CDR3: TGTGCCAGCAGCTCGTTGGGCGGAAGGGCAGAGACCCAGTACTTC. Its protein product is CASSSLGGRAETQYF.

The chain links TRBV5-6 to TRBJ2-1; 9 positions match TRBD1. This CDR3 region has 13 residues. The J segment lost 8 bases and the V segment lost 4 bases, leaving 4 bases of the junction unmatched. Looked up from germline, CDR1 is SGHDT and CDR2 is YYEEEE. The chain's CDR3 is CASSADRGYEQFF. CDR3 sequence (DNA): TGTGCCAGCAGCGCGGACAGGGGCTATGAGCAGTTCTTC.

This rearrangement joins TRBV5-4 to TRBJ2-5, with a weak D call TRBD2 (6 bases). CDR1 SGHNT and CDR2 YYREEE come from the germline V gene (reference sequence). The CDR3 has 15 amino acids. Trimming left V 4 bases short and J 5 bases short, with 18 bases between. The CDR3 loop is CASSLEGGTWETQYF. The CDR3 DNA reads as TGTGCCAGCAGCCTAGAAGGAGGGACGTGGGAGACCCAGTACTTC. The full variable domain, in which reference TRBV5-4 and TRBJ2-5 provide the parts outside the CDR3, is ETGVTQSPTHLIKTRGQQVTLRCSSQSGHNTVSWYQQALGQGPQFIFQYYREEENGRGNFPPRFSGLQFPNYSSELNVNALELDDSALYLCASSLEGGTWETQYFGPGTRLLVL.

Note on this clone: In the same sample, other DNA sequences code for this CDR3. The CDR3 spells CASSQAGAEAFF. DNA of the CDR3: TGTGCCAGCAGCCAAGCGGGGGCTGAAGCTTTCTTT. The chain carries TRBV14 and TRBJ1-1; D is perhaps TRBD1 (5 bases). The CDR3 is made up of 12 amino acids. Germline values: CDR1 SGHDN, CDR2 FVKESK. V dropped 1 base and J dropped 6 bases, with 6 bases sitting between them. Supplemented by reference TRBV14 and TRBJ1-1, the full variable domain reads EAGVTQFPSHSVIEKGQTVTLRCDPISGHDNLYWYRRVMGKEIKFLLHFVKESKQDESGMPNNRFLAERTGGTYSTLKVQPAELEDSGVYFCASSQAGAEAFFGQGTRLTVV.

The rearrangement joins TRBV30 to TRBJ1-5, with TRBD1 as a possible D gene (5 bases). The germline V gene encodes CDR1 GTSNPN and CDR2 SVGIG (reference sequence). V was cut by 7 bases and J by 4 bases, with 11 bases left in between. CDR3 length: 12 residues. DNA of the CDR3: TGTGCCTTCCGGGGCCCTAATCAGCCCCAGCATTTT. This encodes CAFRGPNQPQHF.

This chain links TRBV5-4 with TRBJ1-2, with D hard to call. This CDR3 has 15 residues. Germline CDR1 is SGHNT and CDR2 is YYREEE (reference sequence). Trimming stripped 3 bases from V and 6 bases from J, with 18 bases between. The CDR3 DNA follows: TGTGCCAGCAGCTCCCCGGGCGCGATGGGGAATGGCTACACCTTC. Protein sequence: CASSSPGAMGNGYTF.

The gene calls are TRBV4-2 and TRBJ2-5; TRBD2 matches 7 bases. V lost 1 base and J lost 5; bases outside the gene matches: 7. This CDR3 is 15 amino acids long. The germline V gene encodes CDR1 LGHNA and CDR2 YNFKEQ. CDR3 sequence: CASSQALAGGETQYF. CDR3 nucleotide sequence: TGTGCCAGCAGCCAAGCCCTAGCCGGGGGGGAGACCCAGTACTTC.

V gene TRBV7-9 combines with J gene TRBJ1-1; a possible D gene is TRBD1 (5 bases). V was shortened by 0 bases and J by 8 bases, with 13 bases between the two germline ends. CDR3 length: 14 amino acids. Germline CDR1 and CDR2: SEHNR and FQNEAQ (reference sequence). CDR3 region: CASSLAPVGGEAFF. The CDR3 DNA reads TGTGCCAGCAGCTTAGCGCCTGTCGGGGGGGAAGCTTTCTTT.

V is TRBV5-1 and J is TRBJ2-3, with a tentative D call TRBD1 (6 bases). V shed 5 bases and J shed 1 base, with 17 bases lying between them. CDR3 length: 16 residues. Germline CDR1 and CDR2: SGHRS and YFSETQ. The CDR3 sequence is CASSNRGSLGTDTQYF. The CDR3 nucleotides are TGCGCCAGCAGTAATAGGGGGAGTCTTGGCACAGATACGCAGTATTTT.

The genes are TRBV3-1 (or the pseudogene TRBV3-2) and TRBJ1-3; possibly TRBD1 for D (5 bases). Looked up from germline, CDR1 is LGHDT and CDR2 is YNNKEL (reference sequence). The CDR3 is 13 residues long. V dropped 10 bases and J dropped 0 bases, with 10 bases sitting between them. The CDR3 region has the DNA TGTGCCACCATGGGGGTCTCTGGAAACACCATATATTTT. Protein sequence: CATMGVSGNTIYF.

The chain joins TRBV24-1 to TRBJ1-1, with D unresolved. The germline V gene has CDR1 KGHDR and CDR2 SFDVKD. The V gene lost 8 bases and the J gene lost 1 base, with 13 bases spanning the gap. The CDR3 loop spans 14 amino acids. Here the CDR3 reads CATIFGERNTEAFF. Written as DNA, the CDR3 is TGTGCCACCATATTTGGGGAGAGGAACACTGAAGCTTTCTTT.

J is TRBJ2-7 and V is TRBV18; 7 bases agree with TRBD2. Germline values: CDR1 KGHSH, CDR2 LQKENI. Trimming took 0 bases from V and 7 from J; bases not matched to a gene: 12. The CDR3 totals 16 residues. The CDR3 coding sequence is TGTGCCAGCTCACCACCGTACAGCGGGGCCTTGGGGGAGCAGTACTTC. Translation gives CASSPPYSGALGEQYF.

This chain connects TRBV6-5 to TRBJ1-5; 7 bases align to TRBD1. CDR3 length equals 14 residues. In germline, CDR1 is MNHEY, CDR2 SVGAGI. V shed 6 bases and J 4 bases; nucleotides not matched to a gene: 6. CDR3 region: CASSDLTGNQPQHF. CDR3 nucleotide sequence: TGTGCCAGCAGCGACTTGACAGGGAATCAGCCCCAGCATTTT.

Written as DNA, the CDR3 is TGTGCCTGGAGTCAAGGGGCAGGGGGAGAAGAGACCCAGTACTTC. It yields the protein CAWSQGAGGEETQYF. The chain has TRBV30 and TRBJ2-5; 7 bases map to TRBD1. CDR3 size: 15 residues. From germline, CDR1 is GTSNPN and CDR2 SVGIG (reference sequence). V lost 2 bases and J lost 3; bases outside the gene matches: 9.

As DNA, the CDR3 is TGTGCCAGCAGCTTAGACCTAGCGGGAGGTCGGGGGCAGTTCTTC. Translating it yields CASSLDLAGGRGQFF. The gene calls are TRBV11-2 and TRBJ2-1, with TRBD2 identical over 11 bases. CDR1 SGHAT and CDR2 FQNNGV come from the germline V gene. The CDR3 spans 15 residues. V shed 0 bases, J shed 12 bases, and the junction held 7 bases outside the gene matches.

The chain has TRBV19 and TRBJ2-7, with 10 bases identical to TRBD1. Losses at the gene ends were 5 bases for V and 2 bases for J; bases not matched to a gene: 3. Germline V gene lookup returns CDR1 LNHDA and CDR2 SQIVND (reference sequence). The CDR3 runs to 14 residues. CDR3 coding DNA: TGTGCCAGTAGTTGGGACAGGGGTCCCTACGAGCAGTACTTC. This encodes CASSWDRGPYEQYF.

The V call is TRBV24-1, the J call TRBJ2-5; 12 bases fit TRBD1. This CDR3 contains 16 residues. Trimming at V came to 4 bases and at J to 5 bases, leaving 7 bases not matched to a gene. CDR1 and CDR2 (germline): KGHDR, SFDVKD. CDR3 in amino acids: CATSDRGQGATETQYF. Here the CDR3 DNA reads TGTGCCACCAGTGACCGGGGACAGGGGGCCACGGAGACCCAGTACTTC.

The rearrangement links TRBV7-8 to TRBJ1-4; TRBD1 might be the D (6 bases). Germline CDR1 SGHVS, CDR2 FQNEAQ. Trimming shortened V by 2 bases and J by 5 bases, and 15 bases separated the two germline ends. The length of the CDR3 is 16 residues. CDR3 region: CASSLSTGHKNEKLFF. DNA for the CDR3: TGTGCCAGCAGCTTATCTACGGGACACAAGAATGAAAAACTGTTTTTT. Filled out from reference TRBV7-8 and TRBJ1-4, the complete variable domain reads GAGVSQSPRYKVAKRGQDVALRCDPISGHVSLFWYQQALGQGPEFLTYFQNEAQLDKSGLPSDRFFAERPEGSVSTLKIQRTQQEDSAVYLCASSLSTGHKNEKLFFGSGTQLSVL.

The rearrangement links TRBV5-1 to TRBJ1-5; maybe TRBD1 (5 bases). V was cut by 0 bases and J by 0 bases, with 7 bases left in between. Per germline, CDR1 SGHRS and CDR2 YFSETQ. The CDR3 spans 15 residues. CDR3 amino acids: CASSLDQGSNQPQHF. The CDR3 DNA reads TGCGCCAGCAGCTTGGATCAGGGTAGCAATCAGCCCCAGCATTTT.

The chain employs TRBV2 and TRBJ2-5; TRBD1 is a possible D gene (5 bases). Germline-derived CDR1 and CDR2 are SNHLY and FYNNEI. V was clipped by 5 bases and J by 3 bases, with 10 bases between them. The CDR3 extends over 13 amino acids. Here the CDR3 DNA reads TGTGCCAGCAGTCGGAACAGGAAAGAGACCCAGTACTTC. The encoded protein is CASSRNRKETQYF.

The table lists this clone with a count of one. The chain recombines TRBV27 with TRBJ1-1; D is unresolved. Trimming cost V 3 bases and J 4 bases, with 9 bases left between them. This CDR3 has 13 amino acids. CDR1 and CDR2 from the germline V gene are MNHEY and SMNVEV (reference sequence). CDR3 in DNA: TGTGCCAGCAGTTTCGGTTCGTTCACTGAAGCTTTCTTT. This codes for CASSFGSFTEAFF.

The chain combines TRBV11-2 with TRBJ2-3; tentatively, D is TRBD2 (5 bases). V gave up 4 bases and J gave up 6 bases, with 8 bases separating them. Germline V CDR1 and CDR2: SGHAT, FQNNGV. This CDR3 spans 12 amino acids. CDR3 sequence reads: CASSSRGDTQYF. The DNA of the CDR3 is TGTGCCAGCAGCTCCAGAGGGGATACGCAGTATTTT.

The CDR3 region is CASSRRGRNEQFF. The CDR3 DNA is TGTGCCAGCAGCAGGAGGGGCCGAAATGAGCAGTTCTTC. This chain links TRBV27 with TRBJ2-1; weak D call: TRBD2 (6 bases). V was clipped by 6 bases and J by 7 bases, with 13 bases between them. The CDR3 consists of 13 residues. CDR1 and CDR2 from the germline V gene are MNHEY and SMNVEV (reference sequence).

This clone was observed a few times. The genes are TRBV27 and TRBJ1-5, with 11 bases that match TRBD1. The CDR3 is 18 amino acids. The V segment lost 3 bases and the J segment 1 base; nucleotides outside the gene matches: 8. Germline V gene data show CDR1 as MNHEY and CDR2 as SMNVEV (reference sequence). Here the CDR3 DNA reads TGTGCCAGCAGTTTTGGGTGGACAGGGGGCTTGAGCAATCAGCCCCAGCATTTT. Encoded protein: CASSFGWTGGLSNQPQHF.